This is a list of T cell receptor beta chains from one sample in a study of blood T cells in healthy people across ages. TCRdb reprocessed the 5' RACE reads with MiXCR, giving one entry per CDR3 protein. The sample carries hundreds of thousands of distinct CDR3 sequences, 40% to 55% recorded once. The sequencing input was blood. These receptor sequences come from an elderly man in good health. Both conserved end residues are trimmed from each CDR3. Each record gives: clone size, V gene, CDR3 protein. The listing skips clone size in some rows; elsewhere it reads once, few, many or a size class.

few TRBV5-6 ASSRRLFNEQF
many TRBV5-1 ASSPIGGGANEKLF
NA TRBV12-3/TRBV12-4 ASSEDTYYEQY
NA TRBV5-8 ASSLDRNSNQPQH
NA TRBV7-2 ASSPQTRGQETQY
NA TRBV20-1 SAREGGNSPLH
NA TRBV6-2/TRBV6-3 ASGRTSGRNEQY
NA TRBV5-1 ASSYNYEQY
NA TRBV7-2 ASSLWGPSDEKLF
NA TRBV5-6 ASSSSGTGNQPQH
NA TRBV4-3 ASSQLHASSYNEQF
few TRBV5-5 ASSWTFEETQY
NA TRBV5-3 ARSLGQATYEQY
NA TRBV7-9 ASSLQGRSYNEQY
NA TRBV5-1 ASGYRGPYNEQF
few TRBV5-1 ASSRGASASYNEQF
NA TRBV20-1 SAREADNYGYT
NA TRBV3-1 ASSHRFAGDLTDTQY
many TRBV2 ASSEVLAAGNEQF
NA TRBV12-3/TRBV12-4 ASSFTGTAGGQETQY
NA TRBV20-1 PNGEPETQY
NA TRBV5-1 ASSLAQGARAEAF
NA TRBV20-1 SAIPGLQETQY
NA TRBV7-2 ASSPWDRITDTQY
NA TRBV3-1 ASSQSLVLF
many TRBV6-5 ASSVRGRNNEQF
few TRBV7-8 ASSLFVGSAYEQY
NA TRBV20-1 SARAPGGITGELF
NA TRBV10-3 AIKKGEAQETQY
NA TRBV20-1 IARRRDYEQY
few TRBV29-1 SVLKLDEQY
NA TRBV28 ASDLGRGVYEQY
NA TRBV7-2 ATSSRTVGLRGYT
NA TRBV28 ASRRPYEQY
NA TRBV12-3/TRBV12-4 ASSLNRRETQF
NA TRBV6-4 ASSESGGGGNEQY
NA TRBV7-2 ASSLNEGRQETQY
NA TRBV30 AWGFLRGYT
NA TRBV29-1 SVDLRANVDEQF
NA TRBV7-3 ASSFGGGRANEQY
NA TRBV12-3/TRBV12-4 ASSLILQDGLSNQPQH
NA TRBV7-2 ASSLDPFRVGDSYNEQF
few TRBV28 ASSEGLGSETQY
NA TRBV6-2/TRBV6-3 ASSFQVGEYQETQY
few TRBV10-3 AISESRGTSGGSYEQY
few TRBV20-1 SARAPGQLYEQY
NA TRBV29-1 SVDGEGTDTQY